Each of the 22 T cell receptor beta chains below was sequenced from the same sample in a study of blood T cell repertoires in COVID-19. Method: immunoSEQ multiplex PCR; TCRdb's copy keeps in-frame clones and lacks some. The sample holds approximately 170,000 clones; roughly 86% are singletons and the top ten take about 2.5%. Sequencing was done on a sample of peripheral blood. Receptor source: an elderly woman with COVID-19, enrolled during active disease.

The J gene is TRBJ2-4, the V gene TRBV18, with D perhaps matching TRBD2 (5 bases). The length of the CDR3 is 14 residues. Germline loops: CDR1 KGHSH, CDR2 LQKENI. Trimming pared 3 bases from V and 0 bases from J, leaving 6 bases between. CDR3 residues: CASSPRVAKNIQYF. DNA for the CDR3: TGTGCCAGCTCACCGAGGGTAGCCAAAAACATTCAGTACTTC.

The chain combines TRBV30 with TRBJ2-3; no clear D gene. Trimming cost V 1 base and J 0 bases, with 8 bases left between them. Per the germline V gene, CDR1 is GTSNPN and CDR2 is SVGIG (reference sequence). This CDR3 region has 14 residues. The CDR3 sequence is CAWSDWASTDTQYF. The CDR3 region has the DNA TGTGCCTGGAGTGACTGGGCCAGCACAGATACGCAGTATTTT.

The rearrangement joins TRBV4-3 to TRBJ2-1; 8 bases agree with TRBD2. The V and J ends lost 0 bases and 0 bases, in that order; junction bases with no gene match: 10. Germline V CDR1 and CDR2: LGHNA, YSLEER. The CDR3 consists of 19 residues. The CDR3 bases are TGCGCCAGCAGCCAAGATCGATCGGACGGGGGGGCCTCCTACAATGAGCAGTTCTTC. Encoded protein: CASSQDRSDGGASYNEQFF.

As for this clone: At one of its ends the junction is not consistent with the germline gene, which may arise from a read error. This chain links TRBV7-7 with TRBJ2-1; 10 bases are shared with TRBD1. The CDR3 is 15 amino acids. Germline loops: CDR1 SSHAT, CDR2 FNYEAQ (reference sequence). CDR3 in amino acids: CASSSGTGAYNEQFF. In nucleotides, the CDR3 is TGTGCTAGCAGTTCCGGGACAGGGGCCTACAATGAGCAGTTCTTC.

The chain joins TRBV11-2 to TRBJ1-1, with D maybe TRBD1 (6 bases). CDR3 size: 13 residues. Germline assignment: CDR1 SGHAT and CDR2 FQNNGV. Deletions cut 2 bases from V and 5 bases from J, with 9 bases between. CDR3 region: CASSLRRGTEAFF. Here the CDR3 DNA reads TGTGCCAGCAGCTTACGCAGGGGAACTGAAGCTTTCTTT.

The gene calls are TRBV9 and TRBJ2-3, with a tentative D call TRBD2 (7 bases). CDR1 and CDR2 (germline): SGDLS, YYNGEE. V lost 4 bases to trimming and J lost 5 bases, with 17 bases between them. This CDR3 region has 15 residues. The CDR3 region is CASSFHLGGGDTQYF. CDR3 DNA sequence: TGTGCCAGCAGCTTTCACTTGGGAGGGGGAGATACGCAGTATTTT.

Written as DNA, the CDR3 is TGTGCCAGCTCACCCTCCGGGACAGGGGGGGAGCAGTACTTC. Translated: CASSPSGTGGEQYF. The chain carries TRBV18 and TRBJ2-7, with 11 bases fitting TRBD1. Germline trimming cut 3 bases from V and 7 bases from J; bases unmatched to any gene: 5. The CDR3 totals 14 residues. Germline V gives CDR1 KGHSH, CDR2 LQKENI.

The count of this clone is one. This sequence joins TRBV24-1 and TRBJ2-1, with 7 bases aligning to TRBD1. The trim removed 4 bases at V and 2 bases at J, leaving 7 bases unmatched. Germline loops: CDR1 KGHDR, CDR2 SFDVKD. There are 16 residues in the CDR3. The CDR3 sequence is CATSDRHTGAYNEQFF. Written as DNA, the CDR3 is TGTGCCACCAGTGACCGTCATACAGGGGCCTACAATGAGCAGTTCTTC.

This clone was detected only once. V is TRBV2 and J is TRBJ2-5, with a weak D call TRBD2 (6 bases). Between the trimmed V and J ends, which lost 3 bases and 5 bases, there was a span of 10 bases. The V gene's germline CDR1 is SNHLY and CDR2 FYNNEI. The CDR3 loop spans 13 amino acids. The CDR3 region has the DNA TGTGCCAGCAGTGATGTTAGCGGCGAGACCCAGTACTTC. Its translation is CASSDVSGETQYF. The full variable domain, in which reference TRBV2 and TRBJ2-5 provide the parts outside the CDR3, is EPEVTQTPSHQVTQMGQEVILRCVPISNHLYFYWYRQILGQKVEFLVSFYNNEISEKSEIFDDQFSVERPDGSNFTLKIRSTKLEDSAMYFCASSDVSGETQYFGPGTRLLVL.

The chain has TRBV12-3 or TRBV12-4 and TRBJ2-5; no clear D gene. V lost 6 bases and J lost 2, with 10 bases in between. CDR3 length: 13 residues. Here the CDR3 DNA reads TGTGCCAGCAGCCGCGACTTACAAGAGACCCAGTACTTC. Translating gives CASSRDLQETQYF.

The chain uses TRBV3-1 (or the pseudogene TRBV3-2) and TRBJ1-5, with a tentative D call TRBD1 (6 bases). The CDR3 runs to 20 residues. Trimming pared 1 base from V and 0 bases from J, leaving 22 bases between. Germline CDR1 reads LGHDT; CDR2 reads YNNKEL (reference sequence). The CDR3 region is CASSQALPGQITYSNQPQHF. Written as DNA, the CDR3 is TGTGCCAGCAGCCAAGCCCTTCCGGGACAAATAACGTATAGCAATCAGCCCCAGCATTTT.

The chain combines TRBV27 with TRBJ2-3; D call uncertain. CDR1 and CDR2 (germline): MNHEY, SMNVEV (reference sequence). The CDR3 runs to 14 residues. Trimming left V 7 bases short and J 2 bases short, with 13 bases between. The chain's CDR3 is CASMAARYTDTQYF. CDR3 nucleotides: TGTGCCAGCATGGCCGCCAGATACACAGATACGCAGTATTTT.

The chain links TRBV2 to TRBJ2-5, with TRBD2 identical over 7 bases. From germline, CDR1 is SNHLY and CDR2 FYNNEI. V lost 4 bases, J lost 3 bases, and 5 bases stayed unmatched. The CDR3 totals 14 residues. CDR3 loop: CASSVTSAEETQYF. The CDR3 DNA reads TGTGCCAGCAGTGTCACTAGCGCCGAAGAGACCCAGTACTTC.

This clone was picked up a small number of times. The chain is built from TRBV28 and TRBJ1-1, with D hard to call. The CDR3 is 12 amino acids. V dropped 6 bases and J dropped 6 bases, with 11 bases sitting between them. From germline, CDR1 is MDHEN and CDR2 SYDVKM. The CDR3 sequence is CASSLEAAEAFF. CDR3 nucleotides: TGTGCCAGCAGCTTAGAGGCGGCTGAAGCTTTCTTT.

The CDR3 coding sequence is TGTGCCAGCAGCGTAGGAGAAGCGGGAGGGCTTAAGACCCAGTACTTC. Translation gives CASSVGEAGGLKTQYF. This chain connects TRBV9 to TRBJ2-5; 10 nucleotides match TRBD2. Germline CDR1 SGDLS, CDR2 YYNGEE. V gave up 0 bases and J gave up 6 bases; unmatched junction bases: 8. This CDR3 is built from 16 residues.

V usage is TRBV7-3 and J usage is TRBJ2-1, with 7 positions matching TRBD2. V lost 1 base, J lost 0 bases, and 3 bases stayed unmatched. CDR3 length: 16 amino acids. The V gene's germline CDR1 is SGHTA and CDR2 FQGTGA. CDR3 in amino acids: CASSLRGLDSYNEQFF. The CDR3 DNA follows: TGTGCCAGCAGCTTAAGAGGACTAGACTCCTACAATGAGCAGTTCTTC.

The chain links TRBV18 to TRBJ2-3; D perhaps matches TRBD1 (5 bases). The CDR3 has 14 residues. CDR1 and CDR2 from the germline V gene are KGHSH and LQKENI. Between the trimmed V and J ends, which lost 3 bases and 0 bases, there was a span of 7 bases. The CDR3 reads CASSPGPSTDTQYF. The CDR3 DNA is TGTGCCAGCTCACCGGGGCCAAGCACAGATACGCAGTATTTT.

The chain couples TRBV2 to TRBJ2-7; 8 positions agree with TRBD1. The CDR3 is 16 amino acids. Unmatched junction bases numbered 13, after V lost 1 base and J lost 8 bases. Per germline, CDR1 SNHLY and CDR2 FYNNEI. CDR3: CASSEVRPGGVAKQYF. In DNA form, the CDR3 reads TGTGCCAGCAGTGAAGTTCGTCCAGGGGGCGTCGCGAAGCAGTACTTC.

The chain employs TRBV7-8 and TRBJ1-5; the match to TRBD1 covers 7 bases. From germline, CDR1 is SGHVS and CDR2 FQNEAQ. This CDR3 is 13 amino acids long. V shed 2 bases and J 5 bases; nucleotides not matched to a gene: 0. The CDR3 is CASSLRGHQPQHF. The CDR3 DNA reads as TGTGCCAGCAGCTTAAGGGGGCATCAGCCCCAGCATTTT.

The V call is TRBV5-1, the J call TRBJ2-1, with 11 bases lining up with TRBD2. Germline CDR1 is SGHRS and CDR2 is YFSETQ. V trimming: 4 bases; J trimming: 2 bases; junction bases outside the gene matches: 8. The CDR3 sequence is 17 residues long. CDR3 nucleotide sequence: TGCGCCAGCAGCAGACGAGTAGCGGGAGGGCCCTACAATGAGCAGTTCTTC. Protein sequence: CASSRRVAGGPYNEQFF.

In its sample, this clone was seen once. The J gene is TRBJ1-1, the V gene TRBV3-1 (or the pseudogene TRBV3-2); the D gene is possibly TRBD1 (6 bases). The CDR3 is 14 amino acids. The germline V and J ends were trimmed by 5 bases and 4 bases, with 14 bases remaining between them. Germline V lookup: CDR1 LGHDT, CDR2 YNNKEL (reference sequence). CDR3 nucleotides: TGTGCCAGCAGCACCTGGACAGCACCCACTGAAGCTTTCTTT. Its protein is CASSTWTAPTEAFF.

This chain uses TRBV27 with TRBJ1-2; the match to TRBD1 covers 7 bases. This CDR3 has 17 amino acids. CDR1 and CDR2 from the germline V gene are MNHEY and SMNVEV (reference sequence). The junction had 16 bases not matched to a gene; V was cut back by 6 bases and J by 3 bases. In nucleotides, the CDR3 is TGTGCCAGCAGGGAAGCAGGGGGTGCTCGCAGACACTATGGCTACACCTTC. Translation: CASREAGGARRHYGYTF.